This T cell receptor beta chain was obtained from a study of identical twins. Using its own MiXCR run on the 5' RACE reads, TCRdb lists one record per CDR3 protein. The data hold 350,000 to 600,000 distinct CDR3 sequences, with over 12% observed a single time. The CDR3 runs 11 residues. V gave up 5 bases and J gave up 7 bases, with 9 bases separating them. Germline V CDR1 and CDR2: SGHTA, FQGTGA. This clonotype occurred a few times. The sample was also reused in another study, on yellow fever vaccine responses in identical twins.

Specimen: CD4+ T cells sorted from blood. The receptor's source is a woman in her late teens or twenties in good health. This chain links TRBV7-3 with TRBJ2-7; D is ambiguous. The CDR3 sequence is CASSLLEEQYF. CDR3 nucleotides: TGTGCCAGCAGCCTTTTGGAGGAGCAGTACTTC.